This TCR beta chain was sequenced for a study of T cells expressing NK-cell markers (dated by TCRdb to the early 2020s). In terms of the full investigation: Three sorted T-cell subsets (CD3+CD56+NKG2C+, CD3+CD56+NKG2C- and CD3+CD56-NKG2C+) from roughly 8 donors had their TCR beta-chain repertoires profiled. Of the eight sequenced donors, seven were found to be HCMV-seropositive and one was found to be HCMV-seronegative. The eight sequenced donors were randomly selected healthy volunteers, three men and five women. Libraries were sequenced as 2 x 150 bp reads on Illumina HiSeq 2000/2500, MiSeq or NextSeq. General conclusions and limits of the study: Whether the expanded NKG2C-expressing T cell clones were specific for HCMV antigens remained unclear. Those dominant clonotypes were again the most abundant among CD3+CD56-NKG2C+ cells in a handful of donors, at about 28.3-65%. In six donors, the dominant CD3+CD56+NKG2C+ clonotypes were among the top 10 CD8+ clonotypes and accounted for about 1.0-7.5% of CD8+ T cells.

TCRdb lists the instrument as Illumina HiSeq 2000. TCR beta cDNA libraries were prepared using 5'RACE template switching, which introduced a universal primer site and unique molecular identifiers. cDNA synthesis was primed from the TCR beta constant segment, followed by two successive PCR amplification steps. The source study handled its data this way. MIGEC was used to demultiplex reads and group reads by UMI, and MiTCR was used to assemble and quantify clonotypes. To exclude erroneous sequences, any TCR cDNA sequence not supported by at least two reads was discarded. Downstream repertoire analysis used the tcR package, and clonotypes were matched across fractions by CDR3 nucleotide sequence plus V segment. Antigen specificity was annotated against VDJdb with VDJmatch, allowing one amino acid substitution in CDR3. With the reads reprocessed by TCRdb, a single entry stands for each CDR3 protein sequence and no DNA is reported. It is TCRdb's table, rather than the study itself, that gives the V and J calls and clone size. The sample table includes about half a million distinct CDR3 sequences. The ten largest clonotypes hold 1.4% of the sample.

The CDR3 spans 16 residues, from the cysteine through the phenylalanine. No DNA is recorded. CDR1 is given as SGHAT and CDR2 as FQNNGV, both from the germline V gene. Remarks on this clonotype: The clone's antigen remains unknown.

HCMV-specific IgG was detected in serum with a commercial ELISA kit to determine HCMV serostatus. Ficoll density gradient centrifugation was used to isolate peripheral blood mononuclear cells from blood. The receptor chain draws on TRBV11-2 and TRBJ2-7; the TRBD2 assignment by TCRdb is unverifiable without DNA. Sequencing was done on a sample of blood T cells: a sorted CD56 or NKG2C T cell subset, CD4+ or CD8+ T cells, or bulk PBMC T cells (not recorded which). This TCR was recovered from a woman in her forties or fifties in good health. Donor details come from another sample of the same person, matched by shared clones. The CDR3 reads CASSYRSGSGTREQYF.